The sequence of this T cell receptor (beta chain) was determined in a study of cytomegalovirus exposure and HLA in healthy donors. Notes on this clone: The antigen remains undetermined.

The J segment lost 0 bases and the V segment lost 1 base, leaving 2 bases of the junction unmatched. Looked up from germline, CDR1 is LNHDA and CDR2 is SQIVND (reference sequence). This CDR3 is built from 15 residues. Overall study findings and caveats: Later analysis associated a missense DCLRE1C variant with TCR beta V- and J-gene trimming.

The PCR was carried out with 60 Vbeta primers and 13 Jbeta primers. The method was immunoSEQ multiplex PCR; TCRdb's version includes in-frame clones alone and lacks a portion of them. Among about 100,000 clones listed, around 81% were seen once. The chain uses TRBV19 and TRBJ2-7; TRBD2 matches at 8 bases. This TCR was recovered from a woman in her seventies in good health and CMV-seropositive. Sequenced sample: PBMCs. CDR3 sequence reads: CASSIVSGSSYEQYF. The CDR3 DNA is TGTGCCAGTAGTATAGTGAGCGGGAGCTCCTACGAGCAGTACTTC. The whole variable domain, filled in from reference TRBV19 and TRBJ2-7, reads DGGITQSPKYLFRKEGQNVTLSCEQNLNHDAMYWYRQDPGQGLRLIYYSQIVNDFQKGDIAEGYSVSREKKESFPLTVTSAQKNPTAFYLCASSIVSGSSYEQYFGPGTRLTVT.